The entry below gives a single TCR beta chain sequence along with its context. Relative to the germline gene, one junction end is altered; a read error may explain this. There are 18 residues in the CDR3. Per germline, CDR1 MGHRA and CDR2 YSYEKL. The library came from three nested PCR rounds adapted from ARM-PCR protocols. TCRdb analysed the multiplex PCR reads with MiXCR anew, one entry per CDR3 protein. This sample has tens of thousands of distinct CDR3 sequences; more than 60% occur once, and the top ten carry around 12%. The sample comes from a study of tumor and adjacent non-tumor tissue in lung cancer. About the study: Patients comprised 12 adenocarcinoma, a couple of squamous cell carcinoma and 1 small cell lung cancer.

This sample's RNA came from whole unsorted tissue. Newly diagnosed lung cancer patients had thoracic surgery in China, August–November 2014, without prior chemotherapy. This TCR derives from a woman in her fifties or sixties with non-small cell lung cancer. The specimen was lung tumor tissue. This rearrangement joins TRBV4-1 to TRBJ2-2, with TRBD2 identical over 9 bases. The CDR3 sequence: CANSRVGSSGIFAGELFF. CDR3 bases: TGCGCCAACAGCCGAGTGGGATCTAGCGGGATATTTGCAGGGGAGCTGTTTTTT.